One and the same sample provided the 14 T cell receptor beta chains below, sequenced in a study of shared T cell receptors in the human thymus. TCRdb keeps only in-frame clones here, not all; method: immunoSEQ multiplex PCR. The table shows roughly 500,000 clones, with 70% to 80% occurring only once. This sample was shared with a second study, whose subject was human thymus T cells.

The specimen sequenced was thymocytes. These receptors originate from a boy in the first two years of life with a congenital heart defect.

The genes are TRBV21-1 and TRBJ1-2; TRBD1, the D gene given by the table, was not confirmed from the DNA. TRBV21-1 is described as a pseudogene. The CDR3 runs 16 residues. The CDR3 nucleotides are TGTGCCAGCAGCCCACCGGGACACCCGTCCTCCTATGGCTACACCTTC. This gives the protein CASSPPGHPSSYGYTF.

This chain joins TRBV6-6 and TRBJ2-3; 9 bases align to TRBD1. This CDR3 has 16 amino acids. The germline gives CDR1 MNHNY, CDR2 SVGAGI (reference sequence). J was trimmed by 0 bases and V by 4 bases; bases with no gene match: 5. CDR3 bases: TGTGCCAGCAGTTCACGACAGGGGGTTAGCACAGATACGCAGTATTTT. Amino acids: CASSSRQGVSTDTQYF.

As regards this clone: Here the CDR3 omits its conserved ending phenylalanine or tryptophan, so a read error is the likely source. The chain links TRBV4-1 to TRBJ2-7, with TRBD2 matching over 10 bases. V lost 1 base to trimming and J lost 4 bases; unmatched junction nucleotides: 4. CDR3 length: 15 amino acids. Germline lookup yields CDR1 MGHRA and CDR2 YSYEKL. The CDR3 DNA is TGCGCCAGCAGCCAAGCTAGCGGGAGAGAATACGAGCAGTACTCC. Translated, it gives CASSQASGREYEQYS.

As DNA, the CDR3 is TGTGCAAGTCGCTTTGGGGACAGGGGGACCCCCTACGAGCAGTACTTC. Translated: CASRFGDRGTPYEQYF. J is TRBJ2-7 and V is TRBV12-2; whether TRBD1, the table's D call, matches the DNA was not checked. TRBV12-2 is a documented pseudogene. There are 16 residues in the CDR3.

The chain links TRBV29-1 to TRBJ2-1; the match to TRBD2 covers 7 bases. V trimming: 3 bases; J trimming: 0 bases; junction bases outside the gene matches: 11. Germline V gene lookup returns CDR1 SQVTM and CDR2 ANQGSEA. This CDR3 is built from 17 residues. The CDR3 DNA sequence: TGCAGCGTTGAGGCTCCAGCTAGCGGAAGCTCCTACAATGAGCAGTTCTTC. It yields the protein CSVEAPASGSSYNEQFF.

This chain's CDR3 is CASSLSGGEGDQPQHF. Here the CDR3 DNA reads TGTGCCAGCAGTTTATCGGGTGGGGAAGGGGATCAGCCCCAGCATTTT. The V and J genes are TRBV27 and TRBJ1-5; D is perhaps TRBD1 (5 bases). The CDR3 extends over 16 amino acids. With 0 bases removed from V and 5 bases from J, the gap between germline ends came to 14 bases. From germline, CDR1 is MNHEY and CDR2 SMNVEV (reference sequence).

This chain uses TRBV6-5 with TRBJ1-1, with TRBD1 as a possible D gene (6 bases). The CDR3 covers 13 residues. The germline V gene has CDR1 MNHEY and CDR2 SVGAGI. V was shortened by 5 bases and J by 1 base, with 8 bases between the two germline ends. The CDR3 here is CASSIQGNTEAFF. CDR3 DNA: TGTGCCAGCAGTATACAGGGGAACACTGAAGCTTTCTTT.

The chain employs TRBV2 and TRBJ2-7; D not certain. Germline values: CDR1 SNHLY, CDR2 FYNNEI. The CDR3 covers 14 residues. V was cut by 7 bases and J by 2 bases, with 15 bases left in between. CDR3 sequence (DNA): TGTGCCAGCACCCTCTCACCGGGTGCCTACGAGCAGTACTTC. Its translation: CASTLSPGAYEQYF.

The rearrangement uses TRBV6-1 and TRBJ2-1; possible D gene TRBD2, 5 bases. The CDR3 contains 12 residues. Germline V CDR1 and CDR2: MNHNS, SASEGT. Trimming removed 1 base from V and 9 bases from J, with 7 bases in between. In DNA, the CDR3 is TGTGCCAGCAGTGAAGGGAGGCTTGAGCAGTTCTTC. Encoded protein: CASSEGRLEQFF.

The gene calls are TRBV5-1 and TRBJ2-7; 8 nucleotides line up with TRBD2. The germline V gene encodes CDR1 SGHRS and CDR2 YFSETQ. This CDR3 is 14 amino acids long. Trimming took 3 bases from V and 4 from J; bases not matched to a gene: 6. This CDR3 is CASSSPGLVYEQYF. CDR3 coding DNA: TGCGCCAGCAGCTCTCCGGGACTAGTTTACGAGCAGTACTTC.

The chain uses TRBV7-2 and TRBJ2-7; 13 nucleotides line up with TRBD2. Germline CDR1 and CDR2: SGHTA and FQGNSA. The CDR3 spans 17 residues. V gave up 6 bases and J gave up 2 bases; unmatched junction bases: 10. In nucleotides, the CDR3 is TGTGCCAGCAGACCTGGACTAGCGGGAGCGAAACCCTACGAGCAGTACTTC. It codes for CASRPGLAGAKPYEQYF.

To note about this clone: The sample carries other DNA sequences with the same CDR3. The V gene is TRBV6-5, the J gene TRBJ2-7; maybe TRBD2 (6 bases). This CDR3 has 12 residues. Per germline, CDR1 MNHEY and CDR2 SVGAGI. V lost 6 bases, J lost 1 base, and 7 bases lay in between. The CDR3 reads CASSGGSYEQYF. The CDR3 DNA reads TGTGCCAGCAGCGGGGGTTCCTACGAGCAGTACTTC.

This chain joins TRBV18 and TRBJ1-2; TRBD1 might be the D (5 bases). Trimming left V 4 bases short and J 6 bases short, with 15 bases between. CDR1 is KGHSH, CDR2 LQKENI, per germline. The CDR3 is 14 residues long. Here the CDR3 reads CASSHTGDSHGYTF. DNA of the CDR3: TGTGCCAGCTCACATACAGGAGACTCTCATGGCTACACCTTC.

The gene calls are TRBV10-3 and TRBJ1-1, with TRBD1 matching 7 bases. CDR1 is ENHRY, CDR2 SYGVKD, per germline. This CDR3 is built from 13 residues. The V gene end was trimmed by 3 bases and the J gene end by 5 bases; junction bases not matched to a gene: 3. This chain's CDR3 is CAISDPGGTEAFF. The CDR3 DNA reads as TGTGCCATCAGTGATCCAGGGGGGACTGAAGCTTTCTTT.